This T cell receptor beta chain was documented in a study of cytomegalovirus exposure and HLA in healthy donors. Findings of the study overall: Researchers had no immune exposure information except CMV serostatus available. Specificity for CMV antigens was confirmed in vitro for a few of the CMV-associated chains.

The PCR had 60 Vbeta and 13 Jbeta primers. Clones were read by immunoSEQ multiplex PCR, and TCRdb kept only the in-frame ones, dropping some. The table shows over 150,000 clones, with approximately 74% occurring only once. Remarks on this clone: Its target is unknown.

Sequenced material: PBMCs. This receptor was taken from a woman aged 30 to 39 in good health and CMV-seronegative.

CDR3: CATSDFGRTEAFF. The CDR3 nucleotides read TGTGCCACCAGCGATTTCGGGAGGACTGAAGCTTTCTTT. V and J are TRBV15 and TRBJ1-1, with D unclear. CDR1 is LNHNV, CDR2 YYDKDF, per germline (reference sequence). V shed 5 bases and J shed 5 bases, with 12 bases lying between them. The CDR3 is 13 amino acids.